This T cell receptor beta chain was captured in a study of blood T cells in healthy people across ages. Trimming cost V 6 bases and J 0 bases, with 8 bases left between them. The CDR3 has 13 amino acids. Germline V gives CDR1 MDHEN, CDR2 SYDVKM. A J-beta primer mix and a sample-barcoded 5' primer were used in a second PCR of about 7 to 12 cycles. Each cDNA molecule was tagged by a template-switch adaptor that had 12 random nucleotides. TCRdb reanalysed the 5' RACE reads using MiXCR and keeps one entry per CDR3 protein. The sample consists of 1.5 million to 2 million distinct CDR3 sequences, roughly 49% of them appearing once. A note on this clonotype: Its specificity is unknown.

Findings of the study overall: Strong correlation linked observed beta diversity and percent naive T cells. Significant beta diversity loss was already apparent by age roughly 38, declining roughly linearly.

The sequence came from a woman aged 40-49 years in good health. This chain links TRBV28 with TRBJ1-1; D not resolved. The sample consisted of blood. The CDR3 DNA sequence: TGTGCCAGCAGGGTACAGTTGAACACTGAAGCTTTCTTT. It encodes CASRVQLNTEAFF.